The present T cell receptor (beta chain) was sequenced within a study of cytomegalovirus exposure and HLA in healthy donors. The primer mix had 60 Vbeta and 13 Jbeta primers. Some clones are missing from TCRdb's copy, which holds only in-frame ones; the method was immunoSEQ multiplex PCR. Among 60,000 to 100,000 clones listed, 78% were seen once. Germline assignment: CDR1 SGHRS and CDR2 YFSETQ. The CDR3 is 16 amino acids. With V trimmed by 3 bases and J by 3 bases, 11 bases remained unmatched. The receptor was derived from a male donor in good health and CMV-seropositive. The specimen was PBMCs. The V and J genes are TRBV5-1 and TRBJ2-7; TRBD2 matches 8 bases. CDR3 in amino acids: CASSWSGGSGNYEQYF. DNA for the CDR3: TGCGCCAGCAGCTGGAGTGGTGGTAGCGGGAACTACGAGCAGTACTTC.